This TCR beta chain was identified during a study of shared T cell receptors in the human thymus. Generated by immunoSEQ multiplex PCR, the TCRdb table keeps only in-frame clones and is missing some. Of about 610,000 clones listed, around nine tenths are singletons. This clone was observed a few times. The CDR3 runs 13 residues. Per the germline V gene, CDR1 is LNHDA and CDR2 is SQIVND (reference sequence). The germline V and J ends were trimmed by 5 bases and 5 bases, with 11 bases remaining between them. This sample also belongs to another study, concerning human thymus T cells. In that study: Thymic material originated from resections removed in the course of corrective heart surgery. Gene usage (both V and J) appeared biased in thymic and blood repertoires. Related work showed strongly overlapping thymic repertoires across unrelated individuals.

The sample comprised thymocytes. The V gene is TRBV19, the J gene TRBJ2-3, with a tentative D call TRBD2 (5 bases). The TCR originated in a boy less than two years old with a congenital heart defect. CDR3: CASSLGLRDTQYF. In DNA form, the CDR3 reads TGTGCCAGTAGTTTAGGACTCCGAGATACGCAGTATTTT.